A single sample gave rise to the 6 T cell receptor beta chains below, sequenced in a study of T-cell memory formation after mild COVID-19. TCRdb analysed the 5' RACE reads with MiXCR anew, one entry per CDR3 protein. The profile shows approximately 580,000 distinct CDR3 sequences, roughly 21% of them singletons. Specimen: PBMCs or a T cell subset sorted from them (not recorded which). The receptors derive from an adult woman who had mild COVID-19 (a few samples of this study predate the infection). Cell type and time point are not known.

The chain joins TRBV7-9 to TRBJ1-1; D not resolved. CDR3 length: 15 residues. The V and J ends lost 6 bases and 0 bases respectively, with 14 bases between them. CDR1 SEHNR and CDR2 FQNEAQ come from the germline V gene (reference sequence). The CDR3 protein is CASSLYKQMNTEAFF. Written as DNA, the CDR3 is TGTGCCAGCAGTCTCTATAAACAGATGAACACTGAAGCTTTCTTT.

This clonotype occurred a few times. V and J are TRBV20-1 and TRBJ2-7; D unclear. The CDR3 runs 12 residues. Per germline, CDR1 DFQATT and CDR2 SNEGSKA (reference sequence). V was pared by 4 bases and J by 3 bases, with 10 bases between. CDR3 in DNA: TGCAGTGCTATAGAACTTGACTACGAGCAGTACTTC. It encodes CSAIELDYEQYF.

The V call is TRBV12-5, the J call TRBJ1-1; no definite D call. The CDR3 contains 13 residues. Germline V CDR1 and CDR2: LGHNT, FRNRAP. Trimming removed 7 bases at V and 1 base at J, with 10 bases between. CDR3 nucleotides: TGTGCTAGTGCCGCCCGGGAGAACACTGAAGCTTTCTTT. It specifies CASAARENTEAFF.

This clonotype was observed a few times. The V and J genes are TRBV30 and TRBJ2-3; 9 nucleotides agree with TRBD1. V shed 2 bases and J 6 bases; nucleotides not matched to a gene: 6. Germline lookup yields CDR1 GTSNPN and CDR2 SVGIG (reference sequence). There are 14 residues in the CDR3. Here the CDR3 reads CAWSRDRVTDTQYF. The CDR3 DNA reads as TGTGCCTGGAGTCGGGACAGGGTTACGGATACGCAGTATTTT.

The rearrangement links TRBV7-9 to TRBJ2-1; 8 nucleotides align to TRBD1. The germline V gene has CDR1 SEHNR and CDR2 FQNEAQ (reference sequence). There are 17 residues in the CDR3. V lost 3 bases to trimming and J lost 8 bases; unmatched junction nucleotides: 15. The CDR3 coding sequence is TGTGCCAGCAGCTTTCCCCACGGACAGGGAGCGGTCGATGAGCAGTTCTTC. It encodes CASSFPHGQGAVDEQFF.

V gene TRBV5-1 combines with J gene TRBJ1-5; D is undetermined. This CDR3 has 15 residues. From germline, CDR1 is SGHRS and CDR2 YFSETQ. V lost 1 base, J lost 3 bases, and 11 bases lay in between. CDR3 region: CASSLFGDNNQPQHF. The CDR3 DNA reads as TGCGCCAGCAGCTTGTTCGGGGATAACAATCAGCCCCAGCATTTT.